The 21 T cell receptor beta chains in this list originate from one sample, sequenced in a study of blood T cells in healthy people across ages. PCR was performed a second time for about 7 to 11 cycles using a sample-barcoded 5' primer and a J-beta primer mix. TCRdb analysed the 5' RACE reads with MiXCR anew, one entry per CDR3 protein. The table shows roughly 550,000 distinct CDR3 sequences, with under 30% occurring only once. In addition, the sample was reused for a study of T cells of mothers and their children.

The sample was blood. The receptor set was obtained from a boy between 10 and 17 years old in good health.

This clonotype was seen more than once but under ten times. The V and J genes are TRBV4-1 and TRBJ2-7; TRBD1 aligns across 9 bases. The CDR3 spans 14 residues. CDR1 and CDR2 from the germline V gene are MGHRA and YSYEKL. V dropped 4 bases and J dropped 4; count of bases not matched to a gene: 5. CDR3 amino acids: CASSPGQGKYEQYF. CDR3 bases: TGCGCCAGCAGCCCGGGACAGGGCAAGTACGAGCAGTACTTC.

This clonotype was counted only a few times. This chain joins TRBV2 and TRBJ1-5; D is perhaps TRBD1 (6 bases). V lost 4 bases and J 4 bases, leaving 11 bases between the germline ends. CDR1 and CDR2 (germline): SNHLY, FYNNEI. CDR3 size: 14 residues. The CDR3 bases are TGTGCCAGCAGTGTAGGCAGGGGAAATCAGCCCCAGCATTTT. Its protein product is CASSVGRGNQPQHF.

This clonotype was counted many times. The chain combines TRBV28 with TRBJ2-7, with 15 nucleotides matching TRBD2. Germline lookup yields CDR1 MDHEN and CDR2 SYDVKM. This CDR3 is built from 15 residues. With 5 bases clipped from V and 4 bases from J, the junction kept 3 bases outside the gene matches. The CDR3 region is CASSPGTSGRYEQYF. The CDR3 DNA reads as TGTGCCAGCAGTCCCGGGACTAGCGGGAGGTACGAGCAGTACTTC.

The table lists this clonotype with many counts. The V gene is TRBV5-5, the J gene TRBJ2-3; 14 bases map to TRBD2. With 2 bases clipped from V and 6 bases from J, the junction kept 5 bases outside the gene matches. The CDR3 contains 16 residues. Germline-derived CDR1 and CDR2 are SGHKS and YYEKEE (reference sequence). DNA for the CDR3: TGTGCCAGCAGCTTTCGACTAGCGGGGGGGCTTGATACGCAGTATTTT. Translation: CASSFRLAGGLDTQYF.

This clonotype has a handful of counts. The chain uses TRBV12-3 or TRBV12-4 and TRBJ1-4; possibly TRBD1 for D (5 bases). V was cut by 4 bases and J by 12 bases, with 12 bases left in between. This CDR3 spans 12 amino acids. CDR3 coding DNA: TGTGCCAGCAGTTCGGGGGTCGAGGAACTGTTTTTT. It encodes CASSSGVEELFF.

Turning to this clonotype: The junction does not match germline at one end; this may be a read error. This sequence joins TRBV10-3 and TRBJ2-1, with 15 bases aligning to TRBD2. The germline gives CDR1 ENHRY, CDR2 SYGVKD. This CDR3 contains 22 residues. CDR3 protein: CAISESRGARTSGRAPYYEQFF. CDR3 nucleotide sequence: TGTGCCATCAGTGAGTCACGTGGGGCCCGGACTAGCGGGAGGGCTCCCTACTATGAGCAGTTCTTC.

There are a few counts of this clonotype. This chain joins TRBV20-1 and TRBJ2-7, with 8 positions matching TRBD1. CDR1 and CDR2 (germline): DFQATT, SNEGSKA (reference sequence). CDR3 length: 17 amino acids. The J segment lost 1 base and the V segment lost 3 bases, leaving 14 bases of the junction unmatched. The CDR3 region is CSARDGTGRTRSYEQYF. CDR3 DNA: TGCAGTGCTAGGGACGGGACAGGCAGAACAAGGTCCTACGAGCAGTACTTC.

This clonotype appeared a few times. The chain combines TRBV28 with TRBJ1-6, with D unclear. Germline assignment: CDR1 MDHEN and CDR2 SYDVKM. V was clipped by 2 bases and J by 10 bases, with 18 bases between them. This CDR3 spans 16 amino acids. In nucleotides, the CDR3 is TGTGCCAGCAGTTTAGGTTCGCGACTGGGGATCTCACCCCTCCACTTT. It translates to CASSLGSRLGISPLHF.

This clonotype was counted between two and nine times. This sequence joins TRBV28 and TRBJ1-3, with 7 bases aligning to TRBD1. This CDR3 contains 16 residues. The trim removed 3 bases at V and 2 bases at J, leaving 7 bases unmatched. Germline V gives CDR1 MDHEN, CDR2 SYDVKM. CDR3: CASSFGQARPGNTIYF. Here the CDR3 DNA reads TGTGCCAGCAGTTTTGGACAGGCCAGGCCTGGAAACACCATATATTTT.

This rearrangement joins TRBV20-1 to TRBJ2-5; D not resolved. Germline V gives CDR1 DFQATT, CDR2 SNEGSKA (reference sequence). The germline V and J ends were trimmed by 2 bases and 0 bases, with 7 bases remaining between them. The length of the CDR3 is 13 residues. The CDR3: CSARISNQETQYF. CDR3 coding DNA: TGCAGTGCTAGAATCAGCAACCAAGAGACCCAGTACTTC.

This clonotype has more than one count but fewer than ten. The chain joins TRBV15 to TRBJ2-3, with D tentatively TRBD2 (5 bases). Germline-derived CDR1 and CDR2 are LNHNV and YYDKDF (reference sequence). The CDR3 spans 13 residues. With 0 bases removed from V and 5 bases from J, the gap between germline ends came to 6 bases. CDR3 region: CATSRDAGDTQYF. The CDR3 DNA reads as TGTGCCACCAGCAGAGATGCGGGAGATACGCAGTATTTT.

This chain uses TRBV29-1 with TRBJ2-2; TRBD2 aligns across 9 bases. The germline CDR1 and CDR2 sequences are SQVTM and ANQGSEA. There are 17 residues in the CDR3. V lost 6 bases to trimming and J lost 3 bases; unmatched junction nucleotides: 14. CDR3 DNA sequence: TGCAGCGTGGTGGCTAGCGGGGATTTTTGGGACACCGGGGAGCTGTTTTTT. As protein: CSVVASGDFWDTGELFF.

This clonotype has a handful of counts. The chain joins TRBV2 to TRBJ2-4; the D gene is possibly TRBD2 (7 bases). The V end lost 7 bases, the J end lost 3 bases, and 25 bases lay between the germline ends. CDR3 length equals 18 residues. Germline CDR1 reads SNHLY; CDR2 reads FYNNEI. DNA for the CDR3: TGTGCCAGCAACCAAGAGGTGGCGGGGGCCGGGGGCAAAAACATTCAGTACTTC. Encoded protein: CASNQEVAGAGGKNIQYF.

The rearrangement uses TRBV7-2 and TRBJ1-6; no clear D. Looked up from germline, CDR1 is SGHTA and CDR2 is FQGNSA. This CDR3 is built from 15 residues. The V end lost 5 bases, the J end lost 4 bases, and 12 bases lay between the germline ends. CDR3 in DNA: TGTGCCAGCAGCGTAAGACTGGGGTATAATTCACCCCTCCACTTT. This sequence encodes CASSVRLGYNSPLHF.

This clonotype was detected only a few times. The rearrangement uses TRBV5-1 and TRBJ1-4; TRBD1 agrees at 7 bases. Germline V lookup: CDR1 SGHRS, CDR2 YFSETQ. The CDR3 contains 14 residues. Trimming took 4 bases from V and 4 from J; bases not matched to a gene: 4. CDR3 protein: CASSMTGFNEKLFF. Written as DNA, the CDR3 is TGCGCCAGCAGCATGACAGGGTTTAATGAAAAACTGTTTTTT.

The chain uses TRBV20-1 and TRBJ2-4; D could derive from TRBD1 or TRBD2 (6 bases each). The V gene lost 5 bases and the J gene lost 7 bases, with 12 bases spanning the gap. Germline values: CDR1 DFQATT, CDR2 SNEGSKA (reference sequence). There are 12 residues in the CDR3. CDR3 DNA: TGCAGTGCTTCCCAGGGGAGGAACATTCAGTACTTC. It encodes CSASQGRNIQYF.

CDR3 loop: CASSEGERGDTDTQYF. CDR3 DNA: TGTGCCAGCAGTGAAGGTGAGCGTGGAGACACAGATACGCAGTATTTT. The chain is built from TRBV2 and TRBJ2-3; no definite D call. Germline loops: CDR1 SNHLY, CDR2 FYNNEI. Trimming cost V 1 base and J 2 bases, with 13 bases left between them. The CDR3 has 16 amino acids.

This chain uses TRBV7-9 with TRBJ2-7, with D perhaps assigned TRBD1 or TRBD2 (5 bases each). Between the trimmed V and J ends, which lost 4 bases and 8 bases, there was a span of 12 bases. Germline V gives CDR1 SEHNR, CDR2 FQNEAQ (reference sequence). The CDR3 extends over 12 amino acids. The CDR3 sequence: CASSSWDVKQYF. The CDR3 DNA is TGTGCCAGCAGCTCCTGGGACGTAAAGCAGTACTTC. The whole variable domain, remainder taken from reference TRBV7-9 and TRBJ2-7, is DTGVSQNPRHKITKRGQNVTFRCDPISEHNRLYWYRQTLGQGPEFLTYFQNEAQLEKSRLLSDRFSAERPKGSFSTLEIQRTEQGDSAMYLCASSSWDVKQYFGPGTRLTVT.

This clonotype was seen more than once but under ten times. V usage is TRBV5-1 and J usage is TRBJ2-7; D is unclear. V was cut by 0 bases and J by 2 bases, with 12 bases left in between. Per the germline V gene, CDR1 is SGHRS and CDR2 is YFSETQ. This CDR3 contains 15 residues. CDR3 DNA sequence: TGCGCCAGCAGCTTGGCTGCTGGTCGGACCTACGAGCAGTACTTC. Protein sequence: CASSLAAGRTYEQYF.

There are many counts of this clonotype. V gene TRBV29-1 combines with J gene TRBJ1-2; D not certain. Trimming took off 1 base at V and 6 bases at J, with 6 bases between the two ends. CDR1 and CDR2 from the germline V gene are SQVTM and ANQGSEA. The CDR3 is made up of 11 amino acids. The CDR3 loop is CSVEAEHGYTF. The CDR3 DNA follows: TGCAGCGTTGAAGCTGAACATGGCTACACCTTC.

The chain joins TRBV7-9 to TRBJ2-5; 10 bases line up with TRBD2. The CDR3 extends over 16 amino acids. Germline values: CDR1 SEHNR, CDR2 FQNEAQ (reference sequence). J lost 4 bases, V lost 7 bases, and 12 bases had no gene match. The chain's CDR3 is CASTPRASGGPETQYF. CDR3 nucleotides: TGTGCCAGCACCCCGAGGGCTAGCGGGGGTCCAGAGACCCAGTACTTC.